Sequencing of this T cell receptor beta chain was carried out in a study of shared clonotypes between healthy human individuals. Regarding this clone: Additional DNA sequences in this sample encode the identical CDR3.

Germline loops: CDR1 GTSNPN, CDR2 SVGIG (reference sequence). The CDR3 is 12 amino acids. V was cut by 1 base and J by 3 bases, with 7 bases left in between. The table came from immunoSEQ multiplex PCR; TCRdb's copy has only in-frame clones and leaves some out. The sample consists of approximately 1.5 million clones, 98% of them appearing once. This receptor was taken from a man in his thirties or forties in good health. The chain has TRBV30 and TRBJ2-7, with no clear D. Sequenced sample: naive CD4+ T cells sorted from blood. The subset: CD45RA+ positively selected. The CDR3: CAWSAVGYEQYF. The CDR3 region has the DNA TGTGCCTGGAGTGCGGTGGGCTACGAGCAGTACTTC.